These 7 T cell receptor beta chains came from one sample sequenced in a study of shared T cell receptors in the human thymus. The protocol was immunoSEQ multiplex PCR, while the TCRdb copy is restricted to in-frame clones and leaves out a portion. The table lists hundreds of thousands of clones, roughly 74% of them singletons. This sample also appeared in a second study, on human thymus T cells.

Sequenced: thymocytes. These receptors were collected from a boy under three years old with a congenital heart defect.

This chain uses TRBV25-1 with TRBJ2-7, with TRBD1 matching over 7 bases. Germline V gene data show CDR1 as MGHDK and CDR2 as SYGVNS. Germline trimming cut 2 bases from V and 6 bases from J; bases unmatched to any gene: 4. This CDR3 is built from 13 residues. The CDR3 spells CASSERDSGEQYF. The DNA for the CDR3 is TGTGCCAGCAGTGAAAGGGACAGCGGCGAGCAGTACTTC.

The rearrangement joins TRBV5-1 to TRBJ2-1; TRBD2 matches at 9 bases. This CDR3 region has 15 residues. Trimming at V came to 4 bases and at J to 2 bases, leaving 4 bases not matched to a gene. CDR1 and CDR2 from the germline V gene are SGHRS and YFSETQ. The CDR3 region has the DNA TGCGCCAGCAGCCCAGTAGCGGGGGCCTACAATGAGCAGTTCTTC. This encodes CASSPVAGAYNEQFF.

A single count supports this clone. The rearrangement links TRBV5-1 to TRBJ2-3; D unresolved. This CDR3 region has 13 residues. In germline, CDR1 is SGHRS, CDR2 YFSETQ. Trimming cost V 0 bases and J 5 bases, with 7 bases left between them. The CDR3 sequence is CASSLGGVDTQYF. In DNA, the CDR3 is TGCGCCAGCAGCTTGGGAGGTGTAGATACGCAGTATTTT. Looking up the rest from reference TRBV5-1 and TRBJ2-3 gives the full variable domain: KAGVTQTPRYLIKTRGQQVTLSCSPISGHRSVSWYQQTPGQGLQFLFEYFSETQRNKGNFPGRFSGRQFSNSRSEMNVSTLELGDSALYLCASSLGGVDTQYFGPGTRLTVL.

A few counts support this clone. The J gene is TRBJ2-3, the V gene TRBV27; 7 nucleotides line up with TRBD2. Germline lookup yields CDR1 MNHEY and CDR2 SMNVEV (reference sequence). The CDR3 is 16 amino acids. The J segment lost 2 bases and the V segment lost 6 bases, leaving 11 bases of the junction unmatched. CDR3 nucleotide sequence: TGTGCCAGCAGCCCCGGCCTAGCGGAGCCCACAGATACGCAGTATTTT. As protein: CASSPGLAEPTDTQYF.

The chain has TRBV28 and TRBJ2-7, with 9 bases lining up with TRBD1. Germline CDR1 reads MDHEN; CDR2 reads SYDVKM. The CDR3 consists of 16 residues. V trimming: 2 bases; J trimming: 0 bases; junction bases outside the gene matches: 5. Written as DNA, the CDR3 is TGTGCCAGCAGTTTAATGGGACAGGGTCCCTCCTACGAGCAGTACTTC. Translating gives CASSLMGQGPSYEQYF.

J is TRBJ2-7 and V is TRBV27; no reliable D call. Per germline, CDR1 MNHEY and CDR2 SMNVEV (reference sequence). CDR3 length: 13 amino acids. The V end lost 5 bases, the J end lost 2 bases, and 10 bases lay between the germline ends. For the CDR3, the DNA is TGTGCCAGCAGTCCGCCTAGGACCTACGAGCAGTACTTC. Translating gives CASSPPRTYEQYF.

The V call is TRBV4-2, the J call TRBJ2-5; 7 bases are a match to TRBD2. The V gene end was trimmed by 4 bases and the J gene end by 4 bases; junction bases not matched to a gene: 9. This CDR3 comprises 15 residues. The germline V gene encodes CDR1 LGHNA and CDR2 YNFKEQ. The CDR3 protein is CASSLAAGAPETQYF. The DNA of the CDR3 is TGTGCCAGCAGCCTCGCGGCGGGAGCCCCAGAGACCCAGTACTTC.